This TCR beta chain was observed in a study of CD8+ T cells in alopecia areata. About the research overall: Twice daily, treated patients received 5 to 10 mg of oral tofacitinib. Tofacitinib was given for 6 to 18 months, then stopped for 6 months. Findings and caveats of the study: Patients showed less clear TCR sequence sharing than mice, possibly partly because of HLA diversity.

The sequencing template was cDNA reverse transcribed from extracted RNA. The repertoire was sequenced with immunoSEQ multiplex PCR; TCRdb's copy has only in-frame clones and lacks some. The table lists about 130,000 clones, around 60% of them singletons. With respect to this clone: Its antigen is unknown.

CDR1 and CDR2 from the germline V gene are GTSNPN and SVGIG (reference sequence). The CDR3 consists of 13 residues. V was cut by 2 bases and J by 2 bases, with 6 bases left in between. The chain couples TRBV30 to TRBJ2-2; D possibly corresponds to TRBD1 (5 bases). The TCR originated in a human donor with alopecia areata. The specimen comprised CD4+ T cells sorted from blood, sampled at week 0. The CDR3 nucleotides are TGTGCCTGGAGTAGGGGCAACACCGGGGAGCTGTTTTTT. Protein: CAWSRGNTGELFF.